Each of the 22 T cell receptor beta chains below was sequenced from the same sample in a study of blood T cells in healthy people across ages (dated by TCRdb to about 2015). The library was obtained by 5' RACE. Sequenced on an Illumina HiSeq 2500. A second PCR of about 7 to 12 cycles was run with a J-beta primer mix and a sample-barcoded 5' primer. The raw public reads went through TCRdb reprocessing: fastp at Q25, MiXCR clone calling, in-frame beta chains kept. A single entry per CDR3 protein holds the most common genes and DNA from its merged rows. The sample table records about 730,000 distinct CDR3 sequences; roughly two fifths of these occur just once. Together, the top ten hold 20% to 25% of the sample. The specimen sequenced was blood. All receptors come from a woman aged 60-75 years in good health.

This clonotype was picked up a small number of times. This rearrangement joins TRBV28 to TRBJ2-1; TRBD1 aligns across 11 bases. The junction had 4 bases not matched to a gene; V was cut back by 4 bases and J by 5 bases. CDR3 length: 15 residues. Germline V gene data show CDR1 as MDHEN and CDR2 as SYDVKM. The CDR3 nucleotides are TGTGCCAGCAGTTCCCCGGGACAGGGGGACAATGAGCAGTTCTTC. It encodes CASSSPGQGDNEQFF.

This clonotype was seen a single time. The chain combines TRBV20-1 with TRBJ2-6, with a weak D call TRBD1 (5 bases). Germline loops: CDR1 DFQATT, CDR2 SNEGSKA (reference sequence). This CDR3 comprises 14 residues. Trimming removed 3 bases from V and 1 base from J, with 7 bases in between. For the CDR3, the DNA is TGCAGTGCTAGCAGGGAATCTGGGGCCAACGTCCTGACTTTC. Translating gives CSASRESGANVLTF.

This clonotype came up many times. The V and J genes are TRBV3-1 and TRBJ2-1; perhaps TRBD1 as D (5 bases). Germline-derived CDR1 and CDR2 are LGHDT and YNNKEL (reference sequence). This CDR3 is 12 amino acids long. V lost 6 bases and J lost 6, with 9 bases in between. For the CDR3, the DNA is TGTGCCAGCAGTCCCCAGGGCAATGAGCAGTTCTTC. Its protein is CASSPQGNEQFF.

CDR3 in amino acids: CASSLEGGYDQPQHF. CDR3 bases: TGTGCCAGCAGCTTAGAGGGGGGGTATGATCAGCCCCAGCATTTT. The rearrangement joins TRBV7-9 to TRBJ1-5; D might be TRBD1 (6 bases). The germline V gene has CDR1 SEHNR and CDR2 FQNEAQ (reference sequence). This CDR3 is 15 amino acids long. V was clipped by 1 base and J by 5 bases, with 12 bases between them.

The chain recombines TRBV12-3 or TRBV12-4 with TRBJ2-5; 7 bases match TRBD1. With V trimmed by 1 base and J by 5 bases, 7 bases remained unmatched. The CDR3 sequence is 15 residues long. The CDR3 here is CASSLDNRGFETQYF. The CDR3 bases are TGTGCCAGCAGTTTAGATAACAGGGGTTTTGAGACCCAGTACTTC.

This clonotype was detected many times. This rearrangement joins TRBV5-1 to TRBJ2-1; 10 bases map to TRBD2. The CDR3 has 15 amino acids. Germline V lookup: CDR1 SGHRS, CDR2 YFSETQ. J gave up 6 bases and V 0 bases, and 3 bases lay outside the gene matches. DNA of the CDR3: TGCGCCAGCAGCTTGGGCTCTAGCGGGAGCAATGAGCAGTTCTTC. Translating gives CASSLGSSGSNEQFF.

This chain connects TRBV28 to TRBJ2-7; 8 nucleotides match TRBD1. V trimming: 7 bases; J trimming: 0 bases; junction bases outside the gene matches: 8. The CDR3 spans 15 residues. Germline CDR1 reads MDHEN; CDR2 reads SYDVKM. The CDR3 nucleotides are TGTGCCAGCACCTTGGGACAGGCCTACTCCTACGAGCAGTACTTC. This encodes CASTLGQAYSYEQYF.

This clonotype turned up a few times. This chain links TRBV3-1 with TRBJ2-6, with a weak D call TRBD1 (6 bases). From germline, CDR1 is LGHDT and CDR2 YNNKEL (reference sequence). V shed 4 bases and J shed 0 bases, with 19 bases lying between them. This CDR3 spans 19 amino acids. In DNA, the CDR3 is TGTGCCAGCAGCCCCCTGCCGGGACATGGACTCTCTGGGGCCAACGTCCTGACTTTC. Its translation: CASSPLPGHGLSGANVLTF.

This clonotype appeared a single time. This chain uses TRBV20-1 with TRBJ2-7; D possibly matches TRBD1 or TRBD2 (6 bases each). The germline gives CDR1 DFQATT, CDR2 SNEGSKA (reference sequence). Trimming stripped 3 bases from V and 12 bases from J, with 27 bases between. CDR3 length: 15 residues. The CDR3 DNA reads TGCAGTGCTAGCCCGGGGGCTGGGGCCAAAAACATTCGGTACTTC. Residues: CSASPGAGAKNIRYF.

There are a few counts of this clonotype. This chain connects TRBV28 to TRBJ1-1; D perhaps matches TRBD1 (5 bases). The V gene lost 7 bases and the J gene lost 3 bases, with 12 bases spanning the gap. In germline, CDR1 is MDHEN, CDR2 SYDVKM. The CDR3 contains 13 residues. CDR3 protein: CASTLLGDTEAFF. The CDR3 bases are TGTGCCAGCACCCTCTTAGGGGACACTGAAGCTTTCTTT.

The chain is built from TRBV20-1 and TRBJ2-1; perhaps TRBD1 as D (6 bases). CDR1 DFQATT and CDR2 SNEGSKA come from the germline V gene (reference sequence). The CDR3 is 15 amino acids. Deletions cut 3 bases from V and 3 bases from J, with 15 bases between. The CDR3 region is CSARDGQLRYNEQFF. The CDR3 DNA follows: TGCAGTGCTAGGGACGGACAGTTGCGCTACAATGAGCAGTTCTTC.

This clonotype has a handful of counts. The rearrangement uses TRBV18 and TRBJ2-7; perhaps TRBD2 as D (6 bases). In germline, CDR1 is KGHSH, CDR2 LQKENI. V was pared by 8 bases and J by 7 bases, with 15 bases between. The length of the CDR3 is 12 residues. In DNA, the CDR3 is TGTGCCAGCGCCGGAGGGGCGGGGGAGCAGTACTTC. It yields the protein CASAGGAGEQYF.

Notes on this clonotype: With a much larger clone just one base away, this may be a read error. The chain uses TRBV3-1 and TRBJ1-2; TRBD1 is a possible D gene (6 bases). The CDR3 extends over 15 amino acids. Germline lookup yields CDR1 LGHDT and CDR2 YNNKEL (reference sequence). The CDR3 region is CASSPLAGAGYGYSF. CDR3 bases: TGTGCCAGCAGCCCCCTCGCAGGGGCGGGTTATGGCTACAGCTTC.

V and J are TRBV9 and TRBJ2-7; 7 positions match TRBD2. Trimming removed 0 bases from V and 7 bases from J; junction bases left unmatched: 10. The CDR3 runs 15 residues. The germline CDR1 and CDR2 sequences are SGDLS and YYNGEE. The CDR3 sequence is CASSVGLADPNEQYF. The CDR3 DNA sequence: TGTGCCAGCAGCGTAGGTCTAGCGGACCCCAATGAGCAGTACTTC.

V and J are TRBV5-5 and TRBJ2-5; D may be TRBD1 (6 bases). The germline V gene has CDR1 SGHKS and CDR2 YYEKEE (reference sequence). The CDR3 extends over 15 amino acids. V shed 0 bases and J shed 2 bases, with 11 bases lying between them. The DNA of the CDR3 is TGTGCCAGCAGCTTGGCCGGGACACCGCAAGAGACCCAGTACTTC. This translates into CASSLAGTPQETQYF.

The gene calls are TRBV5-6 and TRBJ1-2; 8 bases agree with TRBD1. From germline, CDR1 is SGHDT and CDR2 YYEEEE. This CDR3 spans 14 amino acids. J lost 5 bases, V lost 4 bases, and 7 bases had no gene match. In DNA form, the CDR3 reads TGTGCCAGCAGCCTCAGGGGGCTGGAGTATGGCTACACCTTC. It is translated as CASSLRGLEYGYTF.

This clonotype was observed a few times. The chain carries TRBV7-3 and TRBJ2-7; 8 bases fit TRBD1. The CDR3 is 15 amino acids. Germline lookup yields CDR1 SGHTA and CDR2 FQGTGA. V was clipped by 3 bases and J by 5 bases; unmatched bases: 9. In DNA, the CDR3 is TGTGCCAGCAGCTTTTCGTCCCAGGGGGCGCACGAGCAGTACTTC. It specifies CASSFSSQGAHEQYF.

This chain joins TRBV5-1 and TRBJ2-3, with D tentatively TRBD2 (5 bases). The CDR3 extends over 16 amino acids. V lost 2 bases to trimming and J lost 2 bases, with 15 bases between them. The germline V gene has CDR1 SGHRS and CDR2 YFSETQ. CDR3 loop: CASSLDGGGVTDTQYF. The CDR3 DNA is TGCGCCAGCAGCTTAGATGGCGGAGGTGTCACAGATACGCAGTATTTT.

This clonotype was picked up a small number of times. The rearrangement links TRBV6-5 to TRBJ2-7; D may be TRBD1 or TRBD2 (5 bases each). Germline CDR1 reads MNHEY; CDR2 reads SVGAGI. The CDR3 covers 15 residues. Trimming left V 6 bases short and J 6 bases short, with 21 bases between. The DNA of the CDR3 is TGTGCCAGCAGACCTGGGACCCTGAAGCTGGGCGAGCAGTACTTC. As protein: CASRPGTLKLGEQYF.

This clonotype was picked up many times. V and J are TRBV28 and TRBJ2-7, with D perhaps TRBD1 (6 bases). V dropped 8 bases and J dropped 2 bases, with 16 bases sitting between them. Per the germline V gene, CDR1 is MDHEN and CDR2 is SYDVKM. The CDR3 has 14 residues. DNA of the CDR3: TGTGCCAGCGGGATCCAGGGGACCCCCTACGAGCAGTACTTC. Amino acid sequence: CASGIQGTPYEQYF.

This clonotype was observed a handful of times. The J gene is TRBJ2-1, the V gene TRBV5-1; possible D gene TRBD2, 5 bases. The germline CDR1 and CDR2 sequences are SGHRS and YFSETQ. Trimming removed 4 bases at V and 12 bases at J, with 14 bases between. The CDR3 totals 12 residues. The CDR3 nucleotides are TGCGCCAGCAGCCCCGGGGTAATTGGGCAGTTCTTC. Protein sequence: CASSPGVIGQFF.

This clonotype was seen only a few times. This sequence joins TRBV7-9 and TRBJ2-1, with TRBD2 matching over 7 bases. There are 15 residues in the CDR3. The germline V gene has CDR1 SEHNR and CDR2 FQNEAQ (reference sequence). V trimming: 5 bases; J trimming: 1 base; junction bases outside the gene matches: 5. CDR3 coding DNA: TGTGCCAGCAGCCCGGGTAGCGGGTCCTACAATGAGCAGTTCTTC. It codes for CASSPGSGSYNEQFF.